The rows below give T cell receptor beta chains drawn from one sample of a study of graft-versus-host responses after intestinal transplantation. Generated by immunoSEQ multiplex PCR, the TCRdb table keeps only in-frame clones and is missing some. The sample holds approximately 14,000 clones, approximately 40% seen once. This specimen was alloreactive CD8+ T cells from a mixed lymphocyte reaction culture, taken before intestinal transplant. These receptor sequences come from a human patient who received an intestinal transplant. CDR3s include the opening cysteine and the closing phenylalanine or tryptophan. A D gene is named only where the DNA matches it firmly. Not every row has a clone size; where given, it reads once, few, many or a size class.

>TRBJ1-5|few|TRBV30|-
CAWSVIGNLQPQHF
TGTGCCTGGAGTGTAATAGGAAACCTCCAGCCCCAGCATTTT
>TRBJ1-2|medium-sized|TRBV19|TRBD1
CASTIGDSVFYGYTF
TGTGCCAGTACCATCGGGGACAGCGTTTTCTATGGCTACACCTTC
>TRBJ1-2|-|TRBV10-3|-
CAISESSGYGYTF
TGTGCCATCAGTGAGTCGTCGGGTTATGGCTACACCTTC
>TRBJ2-5|-|TRBV30|-
CAWSGGEAAQYF
TGTGCCTGGAGTGGGGGGGAGGCGGCCCAGTACTTC
>TRBJ2-3|few|TRBV4-1|-
CASSPPGQLTDTQYF
TGCGCCAGCAGCCCCCCCGGACAGCTTACAGATACGCAGTATTTT
>TRBJ2-7|-|TRBV7-8|-
CASSKPGLSPGEQYF
TGTGCCAGCAGCAAACCCGGGCTATCGCCGGGAGAGCAGTACTTC
>TRBJ2-1|-|TRBV9|-
CASSVAVGETESSYNEQFF
TGTGCCAGCAGCGTCGCGGTGGGGGAGACGGAGAGCTCCTACAATGAGCAGTTCTTC
>TRBJ2-7|-|TRBV4-1|-
CASSGASYEQYF
TGCGCCAGCAGCGGGGCCTCCTACGAGCAGTACTTC
>TRBJ1-5|-|TRBV27|TRBD1
CASSVQGSNQPQHF
TGTGCCAGCAGTGTACAGGGGTCAAATCAGCCCCAGCATTTT
>TRBJ1-2|-|TRBV9|TRBD1
CASSVERTGANYGYTF
TGTGCCAGCAGCGTAGAGCGGACAGGGGCTAACTATGGCTACACCTTC
>TRBJ2-7|few|TRBV27|-
CAIGHYEQYF
TGTGCCATTGGACACTACGAGCAGTACTTC
>TRBJ1-1|-|TRBV10-3|-
CAISESRTGLNTEAFF
TGTGCCATCAGTGAGTCCAGGACGGGTTTGAACACTGAAGCTTTCTTT
>TRBJ2-7|medium-sized|TRBV11-2|-
CASSLTIAAPLEQYF
TGTGCCAGCAGCTTAACTATAGCAGCCCCCCTCGAGCAGTACTTC
>TRBJ1-1|-|TRBV27|-
CASGEYTEAFF
TGTGCCAGCGGGGAATACACTGAAGCTTTCTTT
>TRBJ2-1|-|TRBV9|-
CASSVSGPITNNEQFF
TGTGCCAGCAGCGTTTCCGGGCCAATCACTAACAATGAGCAGTTCTTC
>TRBJ1-2|-|TRBV5-1|TRBD1
CASSLTGAYGYTF
TGCGCCAGCAGCTTGACAGGGGCCTATGGCTACACCTTC
>TRBJ2-2|-|TRBV9|-
CASSVQITGELFF
TGTGCCAGCAGCGTACAGATCACCGGGGAGCTGTTTTTT
>TRBJ2-5|-|TRBV29-1|-
CSVGWGNQETQYF
TGCAGCGTTGGGTGGGGCAATCAAGAGACCCAGTACTTC
>TRBJ2-7|-|TRBV7-9|TRBD2
CASSPKTPGLAGREQYF
TGTGCCAGCAGCCCCAAGACTCCGGGACTAGCGGGGCGCGAGCAGTACTTC
>TRBJ2-5|-|TRBV11-1|-
CASSLSPVGARQETQYF
TGTGCCAGCAGCTTATCGCCAGTGGGGGCGAGGCAAGAGACCCAGTACTTC
>TRBJ2-1|-|TRBV2|-
CAITRSGKNEQFF
TGTGCCATCACGCGGTCGGGAAAAAATGAGCAGTTCTTC
>TRBJ1-5|few|TRBV4-1|-
CASSQVLTGDQPQHF
TGCGCCAGCAGCCAAGTTCTTACCGGCGATCAGCCCCAGCATTTT
>TRBJ2-7|-|TRBV6-1|-
CATLEIDSHFYEQYF
TGTGCCACCCTGGAAATCGACAGCCACTTCTACGAGCAGTACTTC
>TRBJ1-6|few|TRBV9|-
CASSRWGNSPLHF
TGTGCCAGCAGCCGGTGGGGGAATTCACCCCTCCACTTT
>TRBJ1-3|few|TRBV9|-
CASSHRASPEGTIYF
TGTGCCAGCAGCCACCGTGCGTCCCCGGAGGGCACCATATATTTT
>TRBJ2-1|-|TRBV2|TRBD2
CASSEALPISGGDNEQFF
TGTGCCAGCAGTGAAGCGCTCCCGATCAGCGGGGGGGACAATGAGCAGTTCTTC
>TRBJ1-1|-|TRBV30|-
CAWSAGLNTEAFF
TGTGCCTGGAGTGCAGGGTTGAACACTGAAGCTTTCTTT
>TRBJ2-1|-|TRBV19|TRBD2
CASSIDVAGGYNEQFF
TGTGCCAGTAGTATAGATGTAGCGGGGGGTTACAATGAGCAGTTCTTC
>TRBJ1-6|-|TRBV4-1|-
CASSQGRGDWSLHF
TGCGCCAGCAGCCAAGGGCGGGGGGATTGGTCCCTCCACTTT
>TRBJ2-1|-|TRBV2|-
CASSDGMTEYNEQFF
TGTGCCAGCAGTGATGGGATGACGGAATACAATGAGCAGTTCTTC
>TRBJ2-5|-|TRBV5-5|-
CASSAPGGIETQYF
TGTGCCAGCAGCGCGCCCGGGGGCATCGAGACCCAGTACTTC
>TRBJ1-1|few|TRBV7-9|TRBD1
CASSPGTGVTEAFF
TGTGCCAGCAGCCCCGGGACAGGGGTGACTGAAGCTTTCTTT
>TRBJ2-1|-|TRBV5-1|-
CASSLITRGGGGDEQFF
TGCGCCAGCAGCTTGATCACTAGGGGGGGTGGGGGAGATGAGCAGTTCTTC
>TRBJ1-3|-|TRBV4-2|-
CASSQATNPGNTIYF
TGTGCCAGCAGCCAAGCAACAAATCCTGGAAACACCATATATTTT
>TRBJ1-5|-|TRBV19|TRBD1
CASSLTGQGTFSNQPQHF
TGTGCCAGTAGTTTAACAGGACAGGGGACATTTAGCAATCAGCCCCAGCATTTT
>TRBJ1-5|few|TRBV6-8|-
CASSSTGVSNQPQHF
TGTGCCAGCAGTTCCACCGGGGTAAGCAATCAGCCCCAGCATTTT
>TRBJ1-1|-|TRBV19|TRBD1
CASSAQGGIWNTEAFF
TGTGCCAGTAGTGCCCAAGGGGGCATTTGGAACACTGAAGCTTTCTTT
>TRBJ1-5|-|TRBV5-5|-
CASSLSWWHRHQPQHF
TGTGCCAGCAGCTTGTCTTGGTGGCATCGGCATCAGCCCCAGCATTTT
>TRBJ1-2|-|TRBV5-4|-
CASSLAPRNRGYTF
TGTGCCAGCAGCTTAGCGCCTAGGAATCGGGGCTACACCTTC
>TRBJ2-5|-|TRBV5-1|TRBD1
CASSSGQGVGETQYF
TGCGCCAGCAGCTCCGGACAGGGGGTAGGGGAGACCCAGTACTTC
>TRBJ2-5|-|TRBV5-1|-
CASSFKETQYF
TGCGCCAGCAGCTTCAAAGAGACCCAGTACTTC
>TRBJ2-4|-|TRBV5-1|-
CASSLGGPLGNIQYF
TGCGCCAGCAGCCTAGGGGGACCCCTAGGGAACATTCAGTACTTC
>TRBJ2-7|-|TRBV11-3|-
CASSALDSGRDYEQYF
TGTGCCAGCAGCGCGCTAGACAGCGGACGGGACTACGAGCAGTACTTC
>TRBJ1-2|-|TRBV5-4|TRBD1
CASRDRVANYGYTF
TGTGCCAGCAGGGACAGGGTCGCTAACTATGGCTACACCTTC
>TRBJ1-1|-|TRBV4-1|-
CASRHYRQAFF
TGCGCCAGCAGGCATTATCGCCAAGCTTTCTTT
>TRBJ1-5|-|TRBV27|TRBD1
CASSLLGQGKSFAQPQHF
TGTGCCAGCAGTTTACTGGGACAGGGTAAATCATTTGCTCAGCCCCAGCATTTT
>TRBJ2-7|few|TRBV15|TRBD1
CATSPSPGQSYEQYF
TGTGCCACCAGCCCGAGCCCGGGACAGTCCTACGAGCAGTACTTC
>TRBJ2-1|-|TRBV20-1|-
CSARDRVEQFF
TGCAGTGCTAGAGATCGGGTTGAGCAGTTCTTC
>TRBJ1-2|-|TRBV6-5|TRBD1
CASSPQGVDYGYTF
TGTGCCAGCAGTCCTCAGGGGGTTGACTATGGCTACACCTTC
>TRBJ1-1|-|TRBV19|-
CASIDRGVGGTEAFF
TGTGCCAGTATCGATCGCGGGGTGGGTGGCACTGAAGCTTTCTTT
>TRBJ1-1|-|TRBV27|-
CASSLLYGNTEAFF
TGTGCCAGCAGTTTACTTTACGGGAACACTGAAGCTTTCTTT
>TRBJ1-2|-|TRBV7-9|-
CASSSVGTDYGYTF
TGTGCCAGCAGCTCGGTGGGAACAGACTATGGCTACACCTTC
>TRBJ2-7|-|TRBV9|-
CASSVGRQNYEQYF
TGTGCCAGCAGCGTAGGGCGACAGAACTACGAGCAGTACTTC